This T cell receptor beta chain came from a study of blood T cells in healthy people across ages. A second PCR, run for about 7 to 12 cycles, used a sample-barcoded 5' primer plus a J-beta primer mix. In TCRdb, the 5' RACE reads were re-called with MiXCR into one record per CDR3 protein. The table includes some 880,000 distinct CDR3 sequences, about 37% detected once. From germline, CDR1 is SGHTA and CDR2 FQGNSA. The CDR3 spans 17 residues. V lost 1 base, J lost 2 bases, and 12 bases lay in between. The sequence was collected from a man aged 18 to 29 in good health. The sequenced sample consisted of blood. This chain links TRBV7-2 with TRBJ2-6, with D tentatively TRBD2 (5 bases). CDR3 in DNA: TGTGCCAGCAGCTTAGTTATAAAGGGAGCTGGGGCCAACGTCCTGACTTTC. This sequence encodes CASSLVIKGAGANVLTF.